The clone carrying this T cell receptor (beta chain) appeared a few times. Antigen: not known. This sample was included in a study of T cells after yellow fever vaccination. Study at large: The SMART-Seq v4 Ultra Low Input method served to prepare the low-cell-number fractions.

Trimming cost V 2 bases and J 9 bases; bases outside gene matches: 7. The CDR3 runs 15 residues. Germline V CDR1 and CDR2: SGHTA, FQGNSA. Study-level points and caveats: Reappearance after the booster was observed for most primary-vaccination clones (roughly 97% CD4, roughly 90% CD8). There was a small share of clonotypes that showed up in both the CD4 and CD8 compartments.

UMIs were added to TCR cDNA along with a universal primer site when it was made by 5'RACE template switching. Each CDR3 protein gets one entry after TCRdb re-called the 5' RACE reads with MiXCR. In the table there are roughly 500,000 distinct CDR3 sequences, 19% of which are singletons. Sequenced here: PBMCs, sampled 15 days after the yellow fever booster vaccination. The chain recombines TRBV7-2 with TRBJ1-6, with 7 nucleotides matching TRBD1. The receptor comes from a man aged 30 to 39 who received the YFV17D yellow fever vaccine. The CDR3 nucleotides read TGTGCCAGCAGCTTATTCGACAGGGCCACTTCACCCCTCCACTTT. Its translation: CASSLFDRATSPLHF.